Presented here are 28 T cell receptor beta chains from one specimen sequenced in a study of PD-1 blockade in classical Hodgkin lymphoma. The sample's time point: cycle 4 day 1 (C4D1), after more than 5 weeks of nivolumab. Exposure to brentuximab vedotin varied, and each patient had relapsed following autologous stem cell transplantation. Sequencing used immunoSEQ multiplex PCR; TCRdb keeps in-frame clones, though not all of them. The table shows over 60,000 clones, with approximately 92% occurring only once. The sequencing used peripheral blood mononuclear cells (PBMCs), collected before the fourth cycle of nivolumab. These receptors came from a human donor with classical Hodgkin lymphoma.

J is TRBJ1-1 and V is TRBV4-2, with D possibly being TRBD1 (5 bases). Germline V gene sequence: CDR1 LGHNA, CDR2 YNFKEQ. Trimming stripped 0 bases from V and 8 bases from J, with 25 bases between. The CDR3 has 18 residues. This CDR3 is CASSQDPYDLLPGTEAFF. DNA of the CDR3: TGTGCCAGCAGCCAAGACCCTTATGATCTACTCCCAGGGACGGAAGCTTTCTTT.

This clone is a singleton in its sample. The V and J genes are TRBV28 and TRBJ2-3; maybe TRBD1 (5 bases). The ends were cut back, 1 base at V and 5 bases at J, with 10 bases in the middle. The CDR3 has 14 amino acids. Germline CDR1 and CDR2: MDHEN and SYDVKM. The CDR3: CASSLSQAGDTQYF. As DNA, the CDR3 is TGTGCCAGCAGTTTATCACAGGCTGGAGATACGCAGTATTTT.

V is TRBV4-1 and J is TRBJ2-2, with D maybe TRBD1 (6 bases). CDR1 MGHRA and CDR2 YSYEKL come from the germline V gene. V was clipped by 2 bases and J by 0 bases, with 10 bases between them. The CDR3 has 16 amino acids. The CDR3, as DNA: TGCGCCAGCAGCCAACAGGGGTCCGCGAACACCGGGGAGCTGTTTTTT. Its translation: CASSQQGSANTGELFF.

The V and J genes are TRBV10-3 and TRBJ2-4; the D is unclear. V lost 0 bases, J lost 9 bases, and 15 bases lay in between. This CDR3 region has 15 residues. Germline CDR1 ENHRY, CDR2 SYGVKD. CDR3 sequence (DNA): TGTGCCATCAGTGAGTCGAACACCAAATCGGGCATTCAGTACTTC. The encoded protein is CAISESNTKSGIQYF.

The V and J genes are TRBV2 and TRBJ1-2; D ambiguous. V was clipped by 4 bases and J by 8 bases, with 11 bases between them. The CDR3 contains 12 residues. From germline, CDR1 is SNHLY and CDR2 FYNNEI. CDR3 region: CASSAQLKGYTF. CDR3 coding DNA: TGTGCCAGCAGTGCTCAGTTAAAAGGCTACACCTTC.

The chain has TRBV6-5 and TRBJ2-1; D is uncertain. The CDR3 spans 14 residues. V was cut by 8 bases and J by 3 bases, with 14 bases left in between. Germline values: CDR1 MNHEY, CDR2 SVGAGI. For the CDR3, the DNA is TGTGCCAGCTACCTATCACCATTCTACAATGAGCAGTTCTTC. This sequence encodes CASYLSPFYNEQFF.

This clone was counted a single time. This chain uses TRBV27 with TRBJ2-7; 9 positions match TRBD1. The CDR3 totals 15 residues. V dropped 6 bases and J dropped 4; count of bases not matched to a gene: 10. Germline loops: CDR1 MNHEY, CDR2 SMNVEV (reference sequence). CDR3 nucleotide sequence: TGTGCCAGCAGCTATAGGGACAGGGCAGGGTACGAGCAGTACTTC. This encodes CASSYRDRAGYEQYF.

This sequence joins TRBV18 and TRBJ1-3; TRBD1 matches at 9 bases. Germline values: CDR1 KGHSH, CDR2 LQKENI. The CDR3 is made up of 16 amino acids. V gave up 3 bases and J gave up 4 bases; unmatched junction bases: 7. The CDR3, as DNA: TGTGCCAGCTCACCGATGGGACAGGGCGCCGGAAACACCATATATTTT. As protein: CASSPMGQGAGNTIYF.

The chain employs TRBV28 and TRBJ1-4; 8 bases map to TRBD1. The CDR3 runs to 13 residues. The V segment lost 9 bases and the J segment 7 bases; nucleotides outside the gene matches: 7. From germline, CDR1 is MDHEN and CDR2 SYDVKM. The CDR3 sequence: CASKRTGLEKLFF. DNA for the CDR3: TGTGCCAGTAAACGGACAGGGCTTGAAAAACTGTTTTTT.

This clone was recorded only once. V gene TRBV2 combines with J gene TRBJ2-1; 7 bases map to TRBD1. The CDR3 runs 14 residues. V shed 10 bases, J shed 2 bases, and the junction held 8 bases outside the gene matches. The germline V gene has CDR1 SNHLY and CDR2 FYNNEI. For the CDR3, the DNA is TGTGCCACTGGACAGGTCTACACCTACAATGAGCAGTTCTTC. This sequence encodes CATGQVYTYNEQFF.

This clone was counted once. This sequence joins TRBV18 and TRBJ1-5; perhaps TRBD1 as D (5 bases). There are 14 residues in the CDR3. Germline CDR1 is KGHSH and CDR2 is LQKENI. V shed 0 bases and J shed 4 bases, with 7 bases lying between them. In nucleotides, the CDR3 is TGTGCCAGCTCACCACCGGGGGGGAATCAGCCCCAGCATTTT. This sequence encodes CASSPPGGNQPQHF.

The V call is TRBV4-2, the J call TRBJ1-5, with 8 bases aligning to TRBD1. CDR3 length equals 15 residues. With 0 bases clipped from V and 7 bases from J, the junction kept 5 bases outside the gene matches. Germline CDR1 reads LGHNA; CDR2 reads YNFKEQ. The chain's CDR3 is CASSQDPQGGQPQHF. CDR3 in DNA: TGTGCCAGCAGCCAAGATCCACAGGGGGGACAGCCCCAGCATTTT.

The CDR3 sequence is CASSARGAGETQYF. Here the CDR3 DNA reads TGTGCCAGCAGTGCCCGAGGGGCTGGGGAGACCCAGTACTTC. This chain connects TRBV25-1 to TRBJ2-5, with D possibly called TRBD1 or TRBD2 (5 bases each). This CDR3 is 14 amino acids long. Germline CDR1 and CDR2: MGHDK and SYGVNS. V lost 4 bases and J lost 5, with 14 bases in between. Looking up the rest from reference TRBV25-1 and TRBJ2-5 gives the full variable domain: EADIYQTPRYLVIGTGKKITLECSQTMGHDKMYWYQQDPGMELHLIHYSYGVNSTEKGDLSSESTVSRIRTEHFPLTLESARPSHTSQYLCASSARGAGETQYFGPGTRLLVL.

This chain joins TRBV7-9 and TRBJ2-7; D gene unclear. Between the trimmed V and J ends, which lost 5 bases and 7 bases, there was a span of 9 bases. The CDR3 runs 11 residues. Germline CDR1 and CDR2: SEHNR and FQNEAQ (reference sequence). CDR3 in DNA: TGTGCCAGCAGCCGGTTTGGTGAGCAGTACTTC. Protein sequence: CASSRFGEQYF.

The CDR3 nucleotides are TGTGCCAGCAGTTCCTCCCTGGGCCACGAGCAGTACTTC. Translation gives CASSSSLGHEQYF. The rearrangement uses TRBV28 and TRBJ2-7; D uncertain. The V gene lost 4 bases and the J gene lost 5 bases, with 12 bases spanning the gap. The CDR3 has 13 residues. CDR1 and CDR2 from the germline V gene are MDHEN and SYDVKM.

The chain is built from TRBV5-1 and TRBJ1-6; no reliable D call. This CDR3 is built from 14 residues. CDR1 is SGHRS and CDR2 is YFSETQ in the germline V gene. V was cut by 3 bases and J by 9 bases, with 13 bases left in between. DNA for the CDR3: TGCGCCAGCAGCTCCTGGGAGAAGGGTTCACCCCTCCACTTT. It specifies CASSSWEKGSPLHF.

The chain combines TRBV27 with TRBJ1-5; 9 positions match TRBD1. The CDR3 totals 14 residues. The V gene end was trimmed by 8 bases and the J gene end by 3 bases; junction bases not matched to a gene: 5. Per germline, CDR1 MNHEY and CDR2 SMNVEV (reference sequence). CDR3 in amino acids: CASGDRVNNQPQHF. The CDR3 DNA is TGTGCCAGCGGGGACAGGGTTAACAATCAGCCCCAGCATTTT.

This clone was seen only a few times. The V call is TRBV7-9, the J call TRBJ2-7; TRBD1 agrees at 9 bases. Trimming cost V 5 bases and J 6 bases; bases outside gene matches: 11. CDR3 size: 15 residues. In germline, CDR1 is SEHNR, CDR2 FQNEAQ (reference sequence). CDR3: CASSHGSTTGGEQYF. The DNA for the CDR3 is TGTGCCAGCAGCCATGGGTCGACGACAGGGGGCGAGCAGTACTTC.

This chain uses TRBV28 with TRBJ2-3; TRBD1 aligns across 10 bases. The CDR3 consists of 13 residues. Germline V gene sequence: CDR1 MDHEN, CDR2 SYDVKM. V dropped 5 bases and J dropped 10; count of bases not matched to a gene: 6. CDR3 in amino acids: CASSPLDRGAQYF. For the CDR3, the DNA is TGTGCCAGCAGTCCACTGGACAGGGGGGCGCAGTATTTT.

The chain is built from TRBV10-3 and TRBJ2-3; D gene ambiguous. This CDR3 is 13 amino acids long. Per germline, CDR1 ENHRY and CDR2 SYGVKD. The V end was cut by 6 bases, the J end by 2 bases, with 9 bases between. The CDR3 spells CAIRGKPTDTQYF. In nucleotides, the CDR3 is TGTGCCATCAGGGGGAAGCCCACAGATACGCAGTATTTT.

CDR3: CASSPPGLGNTEAFF. The CDR3 DNA reads as TGTGCCAGCTCACCACCCGGTTTGGGGAACACTGAAGCTTTCTTT. The chain carries TRBV18 and TRBJ1-1; D uncertain. The CDR3 is 15 amino acids. Germline V lookup: CDR1 KGHSH, CDR2 LQKENI. V shed 0 bases and J shed 1 base, with 9 bases lying between them. The variable domain in full, with the rest retrieved from reference TRBV18 and TRBJ1-1, is NAGVMQNPRHLVRRRGQEARLRCSPMKGHSHVYWYRQLPEEGLKFMVYLQKENIIDESGMPKERFSAEFPKEGPSILRIQQVVRGDSAAYFCASSPPGLGNTEAFFGQGTRLTVV.

This chain connects TRBV2 to TRBJ2-3; D unclear. The CDR3 is made up of 15 amino acids. V lost 8 bases and J lost 2, with 17 bases in between. Germline V CDR1 and CDR2: SNHLY, FYNNEI. Here the CDR3 reads CASLLAGSNTDTQYF. The CDR3 DNA reads as TGTGCCAGCCTTCTGGCCGGGTCCAACACAGATACGCAGTATTTT.

The chain employs TRBV5-1 and TRBJ2-7; 10 nucleotides align to TRBD2. The CDR3 totals 16 residues. Unmatched junction bases numbered 6, after V lost 3 bases and J lost 0 bases. The germline gives CDR1 SGHRS, CDR2 YFSETQ. The CDR3 loop is CASSWTLAGPSYEQYF. CDR3 DNA sequence: TGCGCCAGCAGCTGGACACTAGCGGGGCCCTCCTACGAGCAGTACTTC.

This rearrangement joins TRBV7-9 to TRBJ2-7; TRBD1 agrees at 10 bases. The germline gives CDR1 SEHNR, CDR2 FQNEAQ (reference sequence). CDR3 length: 16 residues. V was pared by 2 bases and J by 1 base, with 5 bases of the junction left unmatched. This CDR3 is CASSLTWDRGSYEQYF. DNA for the CDR3: TGTGCCAGCAGCTTAACCTGGGACAGGGGATCCTACGAGCAGTACTTC.

This clone was picked up a small number of times. The chain uses TRBV7-8 and TRBJ2-7, with 8 nucleotides matching TRBD2. The V segment lost 5 bases and the J segment 4 bases; nucleotides outside the gene matches: 13. The CDR3 covers 16 residues. CDR1 and CDR2 from the germline V gene are SGHVS and FQNEAQ. This chain's CDR3 is CASSKLQREILYEQYF. CDR3 bases: TGTGCCAGCAGCAAGCTACAGCGGGAGATTTTGTACGAGCAGTACTTC.

The chain links TRBV7-6 to TRBJ2-3; D gene ambiguous. V lost 5 bases to trimming and J lost 2 bases, with 8 bases between them. Germline V gene data show CDR1 as SGHVS and CDR2 as FNYEAQ. CDR3 size: 13 residues. CDR3 coding DNA: TGTGCCAGCAGCCTGAGCTCCACAGATACGCAGTATTTT. Translated, it gives CASSLSSTDTQYF.

The rearrangement links TRBV5-1 to TRBJ2-3; D might be TRBD1 or TRBD2, each matching 5 bases. V lost 5 bases and J 4 bases, leaving 26 bases between the germline ends. From germline, CDR1 is SGHRS and CDR2 YFSETQ. CDR3 length: 18 residues. CDR3 nucleotide sequence: TGCGCCAGCAGGGTTGAATCACTCCCCAAGCCGGGGCCAGATACGCAGTATTTT. It codes for CASRVESLPKPGPDTQYF.

This chain links TRBV7-9 with TRBJ1-5; D may be TRBD1 (5 bases). CDR3 length equals 15 residues. V was trimmed by 0 bases and J by 4 bases, leaving 10 bases between them. Per germline, CDR1 SEHNR and CDR2 FQNEAQ (reference sequence). The CDR3 region is CASSLAGAGNQPQHF. CDR3 sequence (DNA): TGTGCCAGCAGCTTAGCCGGGGCTGGGAATCAGCCCCAGCATTTT.